This T cell receptor (beta chain) emerged from a study of blood T cell repertoires in COVID-19. Background on the study: Acute-phase and convalescent COVID-19 samples originated in the United States, Italy and Spain. Sources were T cells, B-cell-depleted T cells, or PBMCs; the material itself was cDNA or gDNA.

As processed by the authors: Amplification from reference gene primers served as the basis for estimated nucleated cell counts. Measured with immunoSEQ multiplex PCR; TCRdb has only the in-frame clones, and not every one. The D gene and trimming were derived from the DNA, and the V and J assignments and clone size from that table. The sample consists of approximately 180,000 clones, approximately 85% of them appearing once. V was pared by 4 bases and J by 4 bases, with 13 bases of the junction left unmatched. This CDR3 is built from 19 residues. From germline, CDR1 is SQVTM and CDR2 ANQGSEA. Sample: peripheral blood. The chain has TRBV29-1 and TRBJ2-6; 13 bases map to TRBD2. The origin of this receptor is a man between 60 and 75 years old with acute or convalescent COVID-19. The DNA of the CDR3 is TGCAGCGTTGGAGGACTAGCGGGAGTCGGGGCCTCCGGGGCCAACGTCCTGACTTTC. This codes for CSVGGLAGVGASGANVLTF.